A single sample is the source of the 25 T cell receptor beta chains below, sequenced in a study of cytomegalovirus exposure and HLA in healthy donors. The PCR contained 60 Vbeta and 13 Jbeta primers. The method was immunoSEQ multiplex PCR; TCRdb's version includes in-frame clones alone and lacks a portion of them. Its listing shows around 70,000 clones. The sequenced sample consisted of PBMCs. The receptor set was obtained from a boy aged 5-17 years in good health and CMV-seronegative.

This sequence joins TRBV7-2 and TRBJ2-5; 12 positions match TRBD2. CDR1 is SGHTA and CDR2 is FQGNSA in the germline V gene. This CDR3 comprises 15 residues. The ends lost 3 bases at V and 6 bases at J; junction bases unmatched: 5. CDR3: CASSFSSGGAQTQYF. CDR3 coding DNA: TGTGCCAGCAGCTTTTCTAGCGGGGGGGCACAGACCCAGTACTTC.

This chain connects TRBV2 to TRBJ1-5, with 7 bases identical to TRBD1. Germline loops: CDR1 SNHLY, CDR2 FYNNEI. This CDR3 is 16 amino acids long. After removal of 5 bases from V and 3 bases from J, the junction contained 10 bases not matched to a gene. The CDR3 region is CASSSLTGDVNQPQHF. The CDR3 DNA reads TGTGCCAGCAGTTCCTTAACAGGGGATGTCAATCAGCCCCAGCATTTT.

V and J are TRBV29-1 and TRBJ2-7; TRBD1 matches at 9 bases. Trimming cost V 4 bases and J 3 bases; bases outside gene matches: 4. The V gene's germline CDR1 is SQVTM and CDR2 ANQGSEA. This CDR3 spans 13 amino acids. CDR3 in amino acids: CSVGTGANYEQYF. The CDR3 nucleotides read TGCAGCGTTGGGACAGGGGCAAACTACGAGCAGTACTTC.

The chain is built from TRBV7-8 and TRBJ2-7; TRBD2 aligns across 11 bases. CDR3 length: 14 residues. Germline V gene lookup returns CDR1 SGHVS and CDR2 FQNEAQ. V was clipped by 5 bases and J by 6 bases; unmatched bases: 6. For the CDR3, the DNA is TGTGCCAGCAGCCCCTTAGCGGGGGGGCGCGAGCAGTACTTC. Its protein is CASSPLAGGREQYF.

This chain joins TRBV10-3 and TRBJ1-5; D is possibly TRBD1 (6 bases). Looked up from germline, CDR1 is ENHRY and CDR2 is SYGVKD. The CDR3 runs 15 residues. The germline V and J ends were trimmed by 4 bases and 2 bases, with 12 bases remaining between them. CDR3 nucleotides: TGTGCCATCAGTGCGATGACAGGTGGCAATCAGCCCCAGCATTTT. Protein sequence: CAISAMTGGNQPQHF.

J is TRBJ1-6 and V is TRBV5-1, with TRBD1 identical over 7 bases. Trimming took 8 bases from V and 10 from J; bases not matched to a gene: 9. The germline V gene has CDR1 SGHRS and CDR2 YFSETQ. The CDR3 spans 13 residues. The CDR3 sequence is CASRDRERSPLHF. CDR3 sequence (DNA): TGCGCCAGTCGCGACAGGGAACGATCACCCCTCCACTTT.

V gene TRBV5-1 combines with J gene TRBJ2-1, with 9 bases aligning to TRBD2. The CDR3 sequence is 16 residues long. The junction had 6 bases not matched to a gene; V was cut back by 4 bases and J by 1 base. Germline values: CDR1 SGHRS, CDR2 YFSETQ. In nucleotides, the CDR3 is TGCGCCAGCAGCCCGGACCTAGCGGGATCCTACAATGAGCAGTTCTTC. Its translation: CASSPDLAGSYNEQFF.

V and J are TRBV7-9 and TRBJ2-5, with 9 positions matching TRBD2. The CDR3 extends over 15 amino acids. Germline V lookup: CDR1 SEHNR, CDR2 FQNEAQ (reference sequence). The trim removed 2 bases at V and 1 base at J, leaving 2 bases unmatched. As DNA, the CDR3 is TGTGCCAGCAGCTTAACTAGCGGGTTCCAAGAGACCCAGTACTTC. It codes for CASSLTSGFQETQYF.

The V gene is TRBV5-6, the J gene TRBJ2-5, with a weak D call TRBD2 (6 bases). In germline, CDR1 is SGHDT, CDR2 YYEEEE. V was cut by 4 bases and J by 3 bases, with 16 bases left in between. CDR3 size: 15 residues. The chain's CDR3 is CASSNRDSGKETQYF. CDR3 DNA: TGTGCCAGCAGCAATCGGGACTCCGGGAAAGAGACCCAGTACTTC.

This rearrangement joins TRBV18 to TRBJ1-1, with TRBD1 matching 8 bases. Unmatched junction bases numbered 17, after V lost 8 bases and J lost 0 bases. Germline loops: CDR1 KGHSH, CDR2 LQKENI. CDR3 length: 18 amino acids. The CDR3 region is CASHLLIQRQGMNTEAFF. The CDR3 DNA sequence: TGTGCCAGCCACCTGTTAATCCAACGACAGGGGATGAACACTGAAGCTTTCTTT.

The rearrangement links TRBV19 to TRBJ1-2; 7 nucleotides align to TRBD1. This CDR3 has 14 amino acids. The germline CDR1 and CDR2 sequences are LNHDA and SQIVND (reference sequence). The V gene end was trimmed by 5 bases and the J gene end by 5 bases; junction bases not matched to a gene: 8. CDR3 loop: CASSQDRTIYGYTF. The CDR3 DNA sequence: TGTGCCAGTAGTCAGGACAGGACTATATATGGCTACACCTTC.

The CDR3 DNA follows: TGTGCCAGCAGCTTAGGTCCCGGGGGTAACACTGAAGCTTTCTTT. Translation: CASSLGPGGNTEAFF. The chain couples TRBV13 to TRBJ1-1, with a weak D call TRBD1 (5 bases). The CDR3 consists of 15 residues. The V gene lost 0 bases and the J gene lost 2 bases, with 10 bases spanning the gap. CDR1 and CDR2 (germline): PRHDT, FYEKMQ (reference sequence). The full variable domain, rest sourced from reference TRBV13 and TRBJ1-1, is AAGVIQSPRHLIKEKRETATLKCYPIPRHDTVYWYQQGPGQDPQFLISFYEKMQSDKGSIPDRFSAQQFSDYHSELNMSSLELGDSALYFCASSLGPGGNTEAFFGQGTRLTVV.

The CDR3 reads CAIVRQTNTEAFF. CDR3 sequence (DNA): TGTGCCATCGTTCGACAGACTAACACTGAAGCTTTCTTT. This rearrangement joins TRBV6-1 to TRBJ1-1; tentatively, D is TRBD1 (5 bases). CDR3 length: 13 amino acids. Trimming removed 10 bases at V and 2 bases at J, with 14 bases between. The V gene's germline CDR1 is MNHNS and CDR2 SASEGT.

The chain carries TRBV7-2 and TRBJ2-1, with 14 positions matching TRBD2. Looked up from germline, CDR1 is SGHTA and CDR2 is FQGNSA. The junction had 7 bases not matched to a gene; V was cut back by 4 bases and J by 8 bases. The length of the CDR3 is 16 residues. The chain's CDR3 is CASSSRGTSGSYEQFF. The CDR3 coding sequence is TGTGCCAGCAGCTCCCGCGGGACTAGCGGGAGTTATGAGCAGTTCTTC. Full variable domain (remainder filled in from reference TRBV7-2 and TRBJ2-1): GAGVSQSPSNKVTEKGKDVELRCDPISGHTALYWYRQSLGQGLEFLIYFQGNSAPDKSGLPSDRFSAERTGGSVSTLTIQRTQQEDSAVYLCASSSRGTSGSYEQFFGPGTRLTVL.

The chain links TRBV30 to TRBJ1-6, with unresolved D. V gave up 0 bases and J gave up 9 bases, with 6 bases separating them. Germline V lookup: CDR1 GTSNPN, CDR2 SVGIG (reference sequence). This CDR3 has 12 residues. The CDR3 DNA is TGTGCCTGGAGTGTACGAGGTTCACCCCTCCACTTT. Translation gives CAWSVRGSPLHF.

The chain combines TRBV7-3 with TRBJ2-1, with D hard to call. The V gene's germline CDR1 is SGHTA and CDR2 FQGTGA. The V end was cut by 2 bases, the J end by 7 bases, with 15 bases between. The CDR3 is 15 residues long. CDR3: CASSLRAGSKNEQFF. CDR3 coding DNA: TGTGCCAGCAGCTTACGCGCCGGGTCAAAAAATGAGCAGTTCTTC.

The chain uses TRBV19 and TRBJ1-1; possibly TRBD1 for D (5 bases). This CDR3 comprises 16 residues. The ends were cut back, 5 bases at V and 2 bases at J, with 18 bases in the middle. Germline CDR1 reads LNHDA; CDR2 reads SQIVND (reference sequence). CDR3 residues: CASSPTRRDVNTEAFF. The CDR3 bases are TGTGCCAGTAGTCCAACTCGCAGGGATGTAAACACTGAAGCTTTCTTT.

The V gene is TRBV27, the J gene TRBJ2-6; 9 bases are shared with TRBD1. V lost 6 bases and J lost 4; bases outside the gene matches: 4. The CDR3 runs 15 residues. The germline V gene has CDR1 MNHEY and CDR2 SMNVEV (reference sequence). The CDR3 region is CASSTGGSGANVLTF. The CDR3 DNA reads TGTGCCAGCAGCACAGGGGGCTCCGGGGCCAACGTCCTGACTTTC.

The chain carries TRBV10-3 and TRBJ2-7; D possibly corresponds to TRBD2 (5 bases). The V and J ends lost 3 bases and 3 bases respectively, with 12 bases between them. The CDR3 has 14 amino acids. The germline V gene encodes CDR1 ENHRY and CDR2 SYGVKD. DNA for the CDR3: TGTGCCATCAGTGACACTAGTGGGAACTACGAGCAGTACTTC. It codes for CAISDTSGNYEQYF.

The chain is built from TRBV5-4 and TRBJ1-2, with TRBD1 as a possible D gene (6 bases). V gave up 4 bases and J gave up 0 bases, with 16 bases separating them. There are 16 residues in the CDR3. Germline CDR1 reads SGHNT; CDR2 reads YYREEE (reference sequence). CDR3 loop: CASSRLYRDTNYGYTF. The CDR3 nucleotides read TGTGCCAGCAGCAGACTGTACAGGGATACTAACTATGGCTACACCTTC.

V and J are TRBV5-1 and TRBJ2-7; 8 bases map to TRBD2. This CDR3 has 16 residues. Germline trimming cut 2 bases from V and 1 base from J; bases unmatched to any gene: 8. Germline V gene sequence: CDR1 SGHRS, CDR2 YFSETQ. CDR3 sequence reads: CASSLQKTSGSYEQYF. The CDR3 DNA reads as TGCGCCAGCAGCTTACAAAAAACTAGCGGATCCTACGAGCAGTACTTC.

The chain links TRBV11-2 to TRBJ2-1, with 8 bases aligning to TRBD1. The CDR3 totals 15 residues. V dropped 2 bases and J dropped 3; count of bases not matched to a gene: 3. Germline loops: CDR1 SGHAT, CDR2 FQNNGV. CDR3 loop: CASSLITGGYNEQFF. In nucleotides, the CDR3 is TGTGCCAGCAGCTTAATAACAGGGGGCTACAATGAGCAGTTCTTC.

This chain connects TRBV6-1 to TRBJ2-5; D is ambiguous. The CDR3 is made up of 13 amino acids. With 1 base removed from V and 4 bases from J, the gap between germline ends came to 7 bases. Looked up from germline, CDR1 is MNHNS and CDR2 is SASEGT. CDR3 DNA sequence: TGTGCCAGCAGTGAAGGCTCCGGAGAGACCCAGTACTTC. This translates into CASSEGSGETQYF.

The chain joins TRBV5-1 to TRBJ2-1; D may be TRBD1 (6 bases). The CDR3 runs 12 residues. V was shortened by 6 bases and J by 6 bases, with 10 bases between the two germline ends. Germline assignment: CDR1 SGHRS and CDR2 YFSETQ. The CDR3 protein is CASTTGSNEQFF. As DNA, the CDR3 is TGCGCCAGCACCACAGGGTCCAATGAGCAGTTCTTC.

V and J are TRBV7-9 and TRBJ1-1; no firm D call. The CDR3 contains 14 residues. CDR1 SEHNR and CDR2 FQNEAQ come from the germline V gene (reference sequence). V lost 4 bases, J lost 11 bases, and 20 bases lay in between. CDR3 protein: CASSSGQDATVAFF. As DNA, the CDR3 is TGTGCCAGCAGCTCAGGTCAAGACGCTACTGTGGCTTTCTTT.